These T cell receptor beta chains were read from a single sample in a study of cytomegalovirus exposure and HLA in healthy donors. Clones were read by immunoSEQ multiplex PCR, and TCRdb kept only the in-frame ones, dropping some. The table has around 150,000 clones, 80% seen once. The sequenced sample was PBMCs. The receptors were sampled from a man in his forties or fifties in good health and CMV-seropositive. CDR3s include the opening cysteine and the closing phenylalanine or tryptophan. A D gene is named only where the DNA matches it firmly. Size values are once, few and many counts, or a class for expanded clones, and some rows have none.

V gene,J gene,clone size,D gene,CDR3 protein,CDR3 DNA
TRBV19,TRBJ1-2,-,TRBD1,CASSNRGGYTF,TGTGCCAGTAGTAACAGGGGAGGCTACACCTTC
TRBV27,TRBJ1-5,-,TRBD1,CASRGQGSNQPQHF,TGTGCCAGCAGAGGACAGGGAAGCAATCAGCCCCAGCATTTT
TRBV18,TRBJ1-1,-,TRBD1,CASSPPTGQGIGVTEAFF,TGTGCCAGCTCACCACCGACAGGACAGGGTATAGGGGTCACTGAAGCTTTCTTT
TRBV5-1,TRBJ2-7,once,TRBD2,CASSSPTSGGAYEQYF,TGCGCCAGCAGCTCTCCTACTAGCGGGGGGGCCTACGAGCAGTACTTC
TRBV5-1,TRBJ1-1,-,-,CASSAAGAANTEAFF,TGCGCCAGCAGCGCGGCGGGGGCGGCAAACACTGAAGCTTTCTTT
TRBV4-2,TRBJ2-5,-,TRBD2,CASSQDIGLAGTETQYF,TGTGCCAGCAGCCAAGATATAGGACTAGCGGGGACAGAGACCCAGTACTTC
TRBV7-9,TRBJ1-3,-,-,CASSLERGFGDTIYF,TGTGCCAGCAGCTTAGAACGGGGATTCGGGGACACCATATATTTT
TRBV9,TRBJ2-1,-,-,CASSVASAGYGQFF,TGTGCCAGCAGCGTAGCTTCGGCGGGTTACGGGCAGTTCTTC
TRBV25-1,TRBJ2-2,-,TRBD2,CASSELGGREPGELFF,TGTGCCAGCAGTGAATTAGGCGGGAGGGAACCCGGGGAGCTGTTTTTT
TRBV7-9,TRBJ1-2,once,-,CASSFRDAHYGYTF,TGTGCCAGCAGCTTCCGAGATGCGCACTATGGCTACACCTTC
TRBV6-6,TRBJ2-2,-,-,CASSAEHVNTGELFF,TGTGCCAGCAGTGCTGAACATGTGAACACCGGGGAGCTGTTTTTT
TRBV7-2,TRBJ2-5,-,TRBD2,CASSHGLAGGQETQYF,TGTGCCAGCAGCCATGGACTAGCGGGAGGGCAAGAGACCCAGTACTTC
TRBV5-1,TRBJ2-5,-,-,CASSLQGEETQYF,TGCGCCAGCTCTCTCCAGGGTGAAGAGACCCAGTACTTC
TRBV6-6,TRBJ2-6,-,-,CASSPWPGANVLTF,TGTGCCAGCAGCCCCTGGCCTGGGGCCAACGTCCTGACTTTC
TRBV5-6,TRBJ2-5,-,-,CASNPRVVGETQYF,TGTGCCAGCAACCCACGGGTAGTTGGGGAGACCCAGTACTTC
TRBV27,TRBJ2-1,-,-,CASSAPGDEQFF,TGTGCCAGCAGTGCACCGGGGGATGAGCAGTTCTTC
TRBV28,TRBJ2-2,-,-,CASSLSTGELFF,TGTGCCAGCAGTTTATCTACGGGGGAGCTGTTTTTT
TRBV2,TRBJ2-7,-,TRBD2,CASSVGTTYEQYF,TGTGCCAGCAGTGTAGGGACTACCTACGAGCAGTACTTC
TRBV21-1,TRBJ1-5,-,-,CASSKEGDRGYQPQHF,TGTGCCAGCAGCAAAGAGGGAGACAGGGGGTATCAGCCCCAGCATTTT
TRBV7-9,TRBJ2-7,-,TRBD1,CASSPGGSDEQYF,TGTGCCAGCAGCCCAGGGGGTTCAGACGAGCAGTACTTC